The sequence of this T cell receptor beta chain was determined in a study of OX40 agonist ivuxolimab in advanced cancers. About the study: Three patients had partial responses: one hepatocellular carcinoma, two cutaneous melanoma. Study results and caveats: Partial responders at 0.1-3.0 mg/kg had among the lowest clonal expansion. Nonresponders, in some cases, also had low normalized T-cell clonal expansion.

Note on this clone: The antigen is undetermined.

The J segment lost 4 bases and the V segment lost 4 bases, leaving 7 bases of the junction unmatched. Germline V CDR1 and CDR2: LNHDA, SQIVND (reference sequence). The CDR3 runs 15 residues. Clones were sequenced by immunoSEQ multiplex PCR, and TCRdb holds only the in-frame ones, with some missing. This sample has almost 70,000 clones, with around 90% found just once. The sampling schedule covered blood at baseline, cycle 4 day 1, and cycle 7 day 1. This chain joins TRBV19 and TRBJ1-2; 9 bases align to TRBD1. Material: CD4+ or CD8+ T cells sorted from blood, obtained in a trial of the OX40 agonist ivuxolimab. The sequence was obtained from an adult with an advanced solid tumor such as melanoma, head and neck, liver or kidney cancer. The chain's CDR3 is CASSRKDRGIYGYTF. The CDR3 DNA sequence: TGTGCCAGTAGTAGAAAAGACAGGGGGATCTATGGCTACACCTTC.